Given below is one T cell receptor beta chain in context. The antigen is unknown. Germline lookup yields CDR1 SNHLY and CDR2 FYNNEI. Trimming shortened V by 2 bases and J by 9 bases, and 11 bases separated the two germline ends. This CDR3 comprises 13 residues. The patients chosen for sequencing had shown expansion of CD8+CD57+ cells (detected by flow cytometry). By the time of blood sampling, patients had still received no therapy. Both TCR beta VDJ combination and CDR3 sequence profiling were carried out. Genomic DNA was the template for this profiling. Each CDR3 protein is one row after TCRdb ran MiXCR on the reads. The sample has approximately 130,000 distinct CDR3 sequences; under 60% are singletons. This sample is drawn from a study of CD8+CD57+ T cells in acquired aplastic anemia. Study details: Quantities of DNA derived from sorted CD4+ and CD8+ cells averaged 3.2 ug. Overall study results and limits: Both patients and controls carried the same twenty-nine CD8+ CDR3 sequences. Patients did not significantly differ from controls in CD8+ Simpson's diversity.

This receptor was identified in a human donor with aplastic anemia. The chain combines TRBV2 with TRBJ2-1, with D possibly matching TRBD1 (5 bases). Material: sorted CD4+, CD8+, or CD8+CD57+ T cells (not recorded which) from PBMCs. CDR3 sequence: CASSESGQGEQFF. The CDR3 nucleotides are TGTGCCAGCAGTGAATCTGGGCAGGGTGAGCAGTTCTTC.